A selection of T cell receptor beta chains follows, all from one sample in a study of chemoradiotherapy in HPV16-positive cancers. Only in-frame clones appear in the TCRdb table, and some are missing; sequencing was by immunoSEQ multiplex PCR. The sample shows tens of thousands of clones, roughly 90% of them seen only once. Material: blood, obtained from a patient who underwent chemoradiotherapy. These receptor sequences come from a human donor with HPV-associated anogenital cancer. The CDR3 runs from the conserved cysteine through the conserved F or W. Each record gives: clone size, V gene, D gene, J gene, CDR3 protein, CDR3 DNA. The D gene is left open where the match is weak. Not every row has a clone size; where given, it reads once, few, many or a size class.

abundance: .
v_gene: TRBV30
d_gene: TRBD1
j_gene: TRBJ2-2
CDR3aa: CAWSVRGTGGTGELFF
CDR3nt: TGTGCCTGGAGTGTACGGGGGACAGGGGGTACCGGGGAGCTGTTTTTT

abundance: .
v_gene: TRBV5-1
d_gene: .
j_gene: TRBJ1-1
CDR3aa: CASSALGTAEAFF
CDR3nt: TGCGCCAGCAGCGCCCTTGGGACGGCTGAAGCTTTCTTT

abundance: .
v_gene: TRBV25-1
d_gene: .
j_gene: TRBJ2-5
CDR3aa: CASSTSGKETQYF
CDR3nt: TGTGCCAGCAGTACCAGCGGAAAAGAGACCCAGTACTTC

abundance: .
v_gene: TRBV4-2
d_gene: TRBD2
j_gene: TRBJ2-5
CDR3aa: CASSPASGALYEQYF
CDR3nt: TGTGCCAGCAGCCCCGCTAGCGGGGCACTATATGAGCAGTACTTC

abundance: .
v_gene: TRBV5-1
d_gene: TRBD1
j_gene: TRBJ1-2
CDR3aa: CASSLGWVQGARYGYTF
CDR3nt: TGCGCCAGCAGCTTGGGCTGGGTTCAGGGGGCAAGATATGGCTACACCTTC

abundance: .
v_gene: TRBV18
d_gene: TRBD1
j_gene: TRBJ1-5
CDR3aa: CASSPPGDRHQPQHF
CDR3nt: TGTGCCAGCTCACCACCGGGGGACAGACATCAGCCCCAGCATTTT

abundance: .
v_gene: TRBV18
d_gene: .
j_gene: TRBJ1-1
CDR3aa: CASSPPFSGGVTPNTEAFF
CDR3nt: TGTGCCAGCTCACCACCTTTCTCTGGTGGGGTCACACCGAACACTGAAGCTTTCTTT

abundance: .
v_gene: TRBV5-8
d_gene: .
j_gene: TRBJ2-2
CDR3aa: CASSLRTDNTGELFF
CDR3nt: TGTGCCAGCAGCTTGAGGACTGATAACACCGGGGAGCTGTTTTTT

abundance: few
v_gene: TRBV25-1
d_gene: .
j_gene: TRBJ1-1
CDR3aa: CASSESKGSGTEAFF
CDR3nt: TGTGCCAGCAGTGAATCGAAGGGCTCGGGCACTGAAGCTTTCTTT

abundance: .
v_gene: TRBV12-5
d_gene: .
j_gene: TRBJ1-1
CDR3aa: CASVSRTANTEAFF
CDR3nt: TGTGCTAGTGTCTCGAGGACAGCGAACACTGAAGCTTTCTTT

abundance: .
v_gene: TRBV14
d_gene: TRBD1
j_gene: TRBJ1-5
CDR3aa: CASSRKTGSKGNQPQHF
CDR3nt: TGTGCCAGCAGCCGGAAGACAGGGAGTAAGGGCAATCAGCCCCAGCATTTT

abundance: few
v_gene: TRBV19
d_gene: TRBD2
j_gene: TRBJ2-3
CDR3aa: CASRGLAGGTDTQYF
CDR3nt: TGTGCCAGTAGGGGACTAGCGGGGGGCACAGATACGCAGTATTTT

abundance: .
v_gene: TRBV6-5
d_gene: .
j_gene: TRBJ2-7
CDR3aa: CASSQSPGAYEQYF
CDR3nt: TGTGCCAGCAGTCAGTCTCCGGGGGCCTACGAGCAGTACTTC

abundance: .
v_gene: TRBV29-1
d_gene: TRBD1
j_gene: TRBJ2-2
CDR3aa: CSVVRQGNTGELFF
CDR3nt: TGCAGCGTTGTCCGACAGGGGAACACCGGGGAGCTGTTTTTT

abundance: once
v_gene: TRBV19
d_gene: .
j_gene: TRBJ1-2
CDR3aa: CASRFGQGPYGYTF
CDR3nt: TGTGCCAGTAGGTTCGGCCAGGGGCCCTATGGCTACACCTTC

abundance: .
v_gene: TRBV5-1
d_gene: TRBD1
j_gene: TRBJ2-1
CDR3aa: CASSPRTGTYNEQFF
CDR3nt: TGCGCCAGCAGCCCGAGGACAGGGACTTACAATGAGCAGTTCTTC

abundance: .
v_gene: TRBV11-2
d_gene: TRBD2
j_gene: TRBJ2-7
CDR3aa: CASSSLVGLATYEQYF
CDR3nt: TGTGCCAGCAGCTCCCTCGTAGGACTAGCCACCTACGAGCAGTACTTC

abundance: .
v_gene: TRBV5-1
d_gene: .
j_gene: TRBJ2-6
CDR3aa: CASSLTASGANVLTF
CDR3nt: TGCGCCAGCAGCTTGACAGCCTCTGGGGCCAACGTCCTGACTTTC

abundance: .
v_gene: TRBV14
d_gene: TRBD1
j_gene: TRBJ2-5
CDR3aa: CASSESPGQGQETQYF
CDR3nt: TGTGCCAGCAGCGAATCGCCGGGACAGGGGCAAGAGACCCAGTACTTC

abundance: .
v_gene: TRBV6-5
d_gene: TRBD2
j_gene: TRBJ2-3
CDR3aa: CASSYLAGGSDTQYF
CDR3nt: TGTGCCAGCAGTTATCTGGCGGGGGGGTCAGATACGCAGTATTTT

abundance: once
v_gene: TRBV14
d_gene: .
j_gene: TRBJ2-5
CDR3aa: CASSQGLGFRETQYF
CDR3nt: TGTGCCAGCAGCCAAGGCTTGGGATTTCGGGAGACCCAGTACTTC

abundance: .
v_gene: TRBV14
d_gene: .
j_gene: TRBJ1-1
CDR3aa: CASSLGTNTEAFF
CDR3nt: TGTGCCAGCAGCTTGGGAACAAACACTGAAGCTTTCTTT

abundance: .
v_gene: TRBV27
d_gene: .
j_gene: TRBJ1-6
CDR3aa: CASSFGPQVPILALHF
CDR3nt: TGTGCCAGCAGTTTTGGGCCTCAGGTACCTATATTGGCCCTCCACTTT

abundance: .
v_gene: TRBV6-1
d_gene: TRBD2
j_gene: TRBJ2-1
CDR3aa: CASSTTSGVINEQFF
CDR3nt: TGTGCCAGCAGTACGACTAGCGGGGTCATCAATGAGCAGTTCTTC

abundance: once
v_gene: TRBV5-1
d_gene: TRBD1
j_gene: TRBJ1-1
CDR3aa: CASSYSGQGDTEAFF
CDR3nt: TGCGCCAGCAGCTACTCGGGACAGGGGGACACTGAAGCTTTCTTT

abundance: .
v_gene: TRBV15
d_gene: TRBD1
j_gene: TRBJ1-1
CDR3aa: CATSRERDRGGTEAFF
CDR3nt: TGTGCCACCAGCAGAGAACGGGACAGGGGTGGGACTGAAGCTTTCTTT

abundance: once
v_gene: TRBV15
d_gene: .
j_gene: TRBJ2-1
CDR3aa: CATSRKVGNYNEQFF
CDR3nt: TGTGCCACCAGCAGGAAGGTGGGGAACTACAATGAGCAGTTCTTC

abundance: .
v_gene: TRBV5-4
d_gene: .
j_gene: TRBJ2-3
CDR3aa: CASSLRTTDTQYF
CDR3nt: TGTGCCAGCAGCTTGAGGACCACAGATACGCAGTATTTT

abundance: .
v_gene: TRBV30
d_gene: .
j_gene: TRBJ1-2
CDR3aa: CAWSGPNGYTF
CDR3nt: TGTGCCTGGAGTGGCCCTAATGGCTACACCTTC

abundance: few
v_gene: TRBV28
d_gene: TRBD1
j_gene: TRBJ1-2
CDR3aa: CASRPGQGLYGYTF
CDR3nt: TGTGCCAGCAGACCGGGACAGGGGCTCTATGGCTACACCTTC

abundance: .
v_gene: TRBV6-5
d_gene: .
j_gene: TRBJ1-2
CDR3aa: CASRTSDRNYGYTF
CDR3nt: TGTGCCAGCAGAACCTCGGACCGGAACTATGGCTACACCTTC

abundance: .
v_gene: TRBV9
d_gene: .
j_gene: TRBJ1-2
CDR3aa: CASSVTDSGYTF
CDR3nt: TGTGCCAGCAGCGTAACAGACAGCGGCTACACCTTC

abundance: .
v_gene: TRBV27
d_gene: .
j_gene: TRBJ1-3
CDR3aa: CASSATGRSGNTIYF
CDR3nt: TGTGCCAGCAGTGCGACAGGACGCTCTGGAAACACCATATATTTT

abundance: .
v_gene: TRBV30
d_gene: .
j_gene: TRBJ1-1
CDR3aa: CAWSDLGGVNTEAFF
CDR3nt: TGTGCCTGGAGTGATTTGGGAGGAGTGAACACTGAAGCTTTCTTT

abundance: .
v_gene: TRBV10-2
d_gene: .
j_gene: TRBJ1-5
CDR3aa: CASSESGVNQPQHF
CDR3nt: TGCGCCAGCAGTGAGTCGGGAGTCAATCAGCCCCAGCATTTT